Listed here are 23 T cell receptor beta chains from one sample, sequenced in a study of blood T cell repertoires in COVID-19. Libraries were prepared by immunoSEQ multiplex PCR; TCRdb keeps only in-frame clonotypes and omits some of them. The profile covers 110,000 or so clones, with approximately 80% appearing a single time and around 8% taken by the ten largest. Sequencing was performed on peripheral blood. The receptor set was obtained from a middle-aged woman with acute or convalescent COVID-19.

The genes are TRBV9 and TRBJ2-1; 8 nucleotides match TRBD2. The germline V gene has CDR1 SGDLS and CDR2 YYNGEE. CDR3 length: 13 amino acids. V gave up 5 bases and J gave up 9 bases; unmatched junction bases: 7. CDR3 amino acids: CASRLGLDIEQFF. The CDR3 coding sequence is TGTGCCAGCAGGTTGGGACTAGACATTGAGCAGTTCTTC.

Written as DNA, the CDR3 is TGTGCCAGCAGTGAGCGCGGACTTTTCACCGGGGAGCTGTTTTTT. This gives the protein CASSERGLFTGELFF. This chain joins TRBV2 and TRBJ2-2, with D perhaps TRBD2 (5 bases). V shed 3 bases and J shed 4 bases, with 12 bases lying between them. The CDR3 extends over 15 amino acids. The germline gives CDR1 SNHLY, CDR2 FYNNEI.

The chain links TRBV7-9 to TRBJ1-2; TRBD1 matches 10 bases. With 5 bases clipped from V and 6 bases from J, the junction kept 6 bases outside the gene matches. The CDR3 covers 14 residues. From germline, CDR1 is SEHNR and CDR2 FQNEAQ (reference sequence). CDR3 in amino acids: CASSGGQGRNGYTF. The CDR3 coding sequence is TGTGCCAGCAGCGGGGGACAGGGGAGGAATGGCTACACCTTC.

This chain uses TRBV6-5 with TRBJ2-3; 7 bases are shared with TRBD1. This CDR3 spans 14 amino acids. Germline V lookup: CDR1 MNHEY, CDR2 SVGAGI. With V trimmed by 6 bases and J by 3 bases, 6 bases remained unmatched. The CDR3 DNA sequence: TGTGCCAGCAGCCGGGACAGTGAAACAGATACGCAGTATTTT. Protein: CASSRDSETDTQYF.

This clone was picked up one time. The chain combines TRBV5-1 with TRBJ1-1; possible D gene TRBD1, 6 bases. The ends were cut back, 2 bases at V and 1 base at J, with 9 bases in the middle. The germline gives CDR1 SGHRS, CDR2 YFSETQ. This CDR3 is 14 amino acids long. Here the CDR3 DNA reads TGCGCCAGCAGCTTTGGACAGAAGAACACTGAAGCTTTCTTT. Its protein is CASSFGQKNTEAFF.

CDR3 protein: CASTPQGHGETQYF. The CDR3, as DNA: TGCGCCAGCACACCACAGGGCCATGGGGAGACCCAGTACTTC. The rearrangement uses TRBV5-1 and TRBJ2-5, with TRBD1 as a possible D gene (6 bases). CDR3 length: 14 amino acids. With 6 bases removed from V and 5 bases from J, the gap between germline ends came to 17 bases. Germline assignment: CDR1 SGHRS and CDR2 YFSETQ.

The chain recombines TRBV3-1 (or the pseudogene TRBV3-2) with TRBJ2-7; D perhaps matches TRBD2 (6 bases). This CDR3 contains 12 residues. From germline, CDR1 is LGHDT and CDR2 YNNKEL (reference sequence). V lost 1 base and J 13 bases, leaving 14 bases between the germline ends. The CDR3 DNA reads as TGTGCCAGCAGCCAAGGGACTACCCCCTCCTACTTC. It is translated as CASSQGTTPSYF.

The gene calls are TRBV2 and TRBJ1-5; 7 nucleotides match TRBD1. Germline values: CDR1 SNHLY, CDR2 FYNNEI. Trimming took 9 bases from V and 1 from J; bases not matched to a gene: 9. The CDR3 spans 15 residues. The CDR3 reads CASQTGLVSNQPQHF. DNA for the CDR3: TGTGCCAGTCAGACAGGGCTTGTGAGCAATCAGCCCCAGCATTTT.

The rearrangement joins TRBV28 to TRBJ2-2; 7 nucleotides align to TRBD1. There are 14 residues in the CDR3. Germline V CDR1 and CDR2: MDHEN, SYDVKM. The ends lost 3 bases at V and 5 bases at J; junction bases unmatched: 3. The chain's CDR3 is CASSLTGRTGELFF. CDR3 sequence (DNA): TGTGCCAGCAGTTTGACAGGGCGTACCGGGGAGCTGTTTTTT.

The chain has TRBV10-3 and TRBJ1-5, with TRBD1 matching 8 bases. This CDR3 contains 14 residues. The germline V gene encodes CDR1 ENHRY and CDR2 SYGVKD. Losses at the gene ends were 6 bases for V and 4 bases for J; bases not matched to a gene: 5. The CDR3 sequence: CAIRGTGLNQPQHF. DNA for the CDR3: TGTGCCATCAGGGGGACAGGCCTAAATCAGCCCCAGCATTTT.

The rearrangement joins TRBV11-1 to TRBJ2-1, with D tentatively TRBD2 (6 bases). Trimming shortened V by 7 bases and J by 5 bases, and 15 bases separated the two germline ends. The CDR3 extends over 14 amino acids. Germline V lookup: CDR1 SGHAT, CDR2 FQDESV (reference sequence). CDR3 sequence: CASIRSGVHNEQFF. CDR3 DNA: TGTGCCAGCATCAGATCGGGGGTCCACAATGAGCAGTTCTTC.

This clone was picked up one time. V gene TRBV7-2 combines with J gene TRBJ2-5, with D unclear. V shed 5 bases and J shed 12 bases, with 16 bases lying between them. In germline, CDR1 is SGHTA, CDR2 FQGNSA. CDR3 length equals 12 residues. In DNA form, the CDR3 reads TGTGCCAGCAGCCCCCGTCGAGGCCCTAAGTACTTC. Translated: CASSPRRGPKYF.

The chain carries TRBV7-9 and TRBJ1-1; D is undetermined. The CDR3 covers 13 residues. CDR1 is SEHNR, CDR2 FQNEAQ, per germline (reference sequence). V dropped 5 bases and J dropped 3 bases, with 10 bases sitting between them. In DNA form, the CDR3 reads TGTGCCAGCAGCCGAACTCGTGACACTGAAGCTTTCTTT. Translated: CASSRTRDTEAFF. Drawing the rest from reference TRBV7-9 and TRBJ1-1, the complete variable domain is DTGVSQNPRHKITKRGQNVTFRCDPISEHNRLYWYRQTLGQGPEFLTYFQNEAQLEKSRLLSDRFSAERPKGSFSTLEIQRTEQGDSAMYLCASSRTRDTEAFFGQGTRLTVV.

The chain couples TRBV7-2 to TRBJ1-4; 7 bases agree with TRBD1. The length of the CDR3 is 16 residues. Per the germline V gene, CDR1 is SGHTA and CDR2 is FQGNSA. Unmatched junction bases numbered 10, after V lost 1 base and J lost 8 bases. Written as DNA, the CDR3 is TGTGCCAGCAGCTTAGTGGGAGACAGGGTGCGGGAAAAACTGTTTTTT. Its translation is CASSLVGDRVREKLFF.

J is TRBJ2-1 and V is TRBV5-1; TRBD2 matches at 9 bases. Germline V CDR1 and CDR2: SGHRS, YFSETQ. Trimming at V came to 4 bases and at J to 10 bases, leaving 9 bases not matched to a gene. CDR3 size: 14 residues. CDR3 sequence reads: CASSPGLASKEQFF. CDR3 nucleotide sequence: TGCGCCAGCAGCCCGGGACTAGCTTCCAAGGAGCAGTTCTTC. Complete variable domain (other parts from reference TRBV5-1 and TRBJ2-1): KAGVTQTPRYLIKTRGQQVTLSCSPISGHRSVSWYQQTPGQGLQFLFEYFSETQRNKGNFPGRFSGRQFSNSRSEMNVSTLELGDSALYLCASSPGLASKEQFFGPGTRLTVL.

This sequence joins TRBV11-2 and TRBJ1-1, with 9 bases matching TRBD1. Germline V gives CDR1 SGHAT, CDR2 FQNNGV. There are 16 residues in the CDR3. V gave up 8 bases and J gave up 4 bases; unmatched junction bases: 14. The chain's CDR3 is CASRPGQGLLVTEAFF. Written as DNA, the CDR3 is TGTGCCAGCCGCCCGGGACAGGGCTTATTGGTCACTGAAGCTTTCTTT. The variable domain in full, completed from reference TRBV11-2 and TRBJ1-1, reads EAGVAQSPRYKIIEKRQSVAFWCNPISGHATLYWYQQILGQGPKLLIQFQNNGVVDDSQLPKDRFSAERLKGVDSTLKIQPAKLEDSAVYLCASRPGQGLLVTEAFFGQGTRLTVV.

This clone was recorded only once. This chain connects TRBV7-8 to TRBJ1-2; 7 bases align to TRBD1. Germline CDR1 reads SGHVS; CDR2 reads FQNEAQ. The CDR3 consists of 13 residues. V was clipped by 4 bases and J by 2 bases; unmatched bases: 1. CDR3 protein: CASSSQGNYGYTF. The CDR3 DNA reads as TGTGCCAGCAGCTCACAGGGGAACTATGGCTACACCTTC.

The CDR3 nucleotides are TGTGCCAGCAGTGACATGCCGGTGGGGCCCTACGAGCAGTACTTC. Protein product: CASSDMPVGPYEQYF. The chain employs TRBV6-1 and TRBJ2-7; weak D call: TRBD1 (5 bases). The CDR3 contains 15 residues. Trimming removed 3 bases from V and 2 bases from J, with 14 bases in between. Germline-derived CDR1 and CDR2 are MNHNS and SASEGT.

The chain employs TRBV27 and TRBJ1-1, with D maybe TRBD1 (5 bases). The CDR3 has 16 residues. Germline V gene data show CDR1 as MNHEY and CDR2 as SMNVEV (reference sequence). Trimming took 1 base from V and 0 from J, leaving 12 bases between them. CDR3 sequence (DNA): TGTGCCAGCAGTTTATTCGTTCGGGGGGTGAACACTGAAGCTTTCTTT. It translates to CASSLFVRGVNTEAFF.

The chain carries TRBV30 and TRBJ1-3, with 12 positions matching TRBD1. The CDR3 spans 15 residues. Germline V CDR1 and CDR2: GTSNPN, SVGIG (reference sequence). V shed 5 bases and J 8 bases; nucleotides not matched to a gene: 10. DNA of the CDR3: TGTGCCTGGGTCAACCGGGACAGGGGGCGAGACACCATATATTTT. It translates to CAWVNRDRGRDTIYF.

The V and J genes are TRBV7-2 and TRBJ1-3; a possible D gene is TRBD1 (5 bases). Germline CDR1 reads SGHTA; CDR2 reads FQGNSA. V was pared by 5 bases and J by 0 bases, with 11 bases between. The CDR3 extends over 15 amino acids. CDR3 protein: CASSPQAFSGNTIYF. DNA for the CDR3: TGTGCCAGCAGCCCACAGGCTTTCTCTGGAAACACCATATATTTT.

Here the CDR3 DNA reads TGTGCCAGCAGCTTACAGCGGGGGGGCAACAATGAGCAGTTCTTC. Translating it yields CASSLQRGGNNEQFF. This chain joins TRBV11-2 and TRBJ2-1; 10 bases match TRBD2. CDR3 length: 15 amino acids. Germline loops: CDR1 SGHAT, CDR2 FQNNGV. With V trimmed by 2 bases and J by 5 bases, 3 bases remained unmatched. Based on the CDR3 plus reference TRBV11-2 and TRBJ2-1, the full variable domain is EAGVAQSPRYKIIEKRQSVAFWCNPISGHATLYWYQQILGQGPKLLIQFQNNGVVDDSQLPKDRFSAERLKGVDSTLKIQPAKLEDSAVYLCASSLQRGGNNEQFFGPGTRLTVL.

V is TRBV4-3 and J is TRBJ1-6; D perhaps matches TRBD1 (5 bases). Trimming took 0 bases from V and 6 from J, leaving 15 bases between them. The CDR3 is 17 residues long. Germline loops: CDR1 LGHNA, CDR2 YSLEER. The CDR3 loop reads CASSQDFTNRGNSPLHF. For the CDR3, the DNA is TGCGCCAGCAGCCAAGATTTCACTAATAGGGGTAATTCACCCCTCCACTTT.